The next 21 T cell receptor beta chains were all read from a single sample in a study of siplizumab effects on memory and regulatory T cells. Some clones are missing from TCRdb's copy, which holds only in-frame ones; the method was immunoSEQ multiplex PCR. The repertoire has fewer than 65,000 clones, about 93% of them found once; the top ten carry roughly a sixth. Sequenced material: CD8+ T cells sorted from blood. The source is a human donor in good health.

The chain has TRBV7-9 and TRBJ2-7; D remains unclear. CDR3 length: 17 residues. Germline V CDR1 and CDR2: SEHNR, FQNEAQ (reference sequence). Trimming stripped 4 bases from V and 3 bases from J, with 22 bases between. The CDR3 protein is CASSSAPGKARNYEQYF. CDR3 bases: TGTGCCAGCAGCTCCGCACCGGGCAAGGCCAGAAACTACGAGCAGTACTTC.

This chain joins TRBV9 and TRBJ2-7; possible D gene TRBD1, 6 bases. This CDR3 is built from 14 residues. Trimming stripped 0 bases from V and 0 bases from J, with 7 bases between. In germline, CDR1 is SGDLS, CDR2 YYNGEE. The CDR3 region is CASSVGGHSYEQYF. CDR3 coding DNA: TGTGCCAGCAGCGTAGGGGGACACTCCTACGAGCAGTACTTC.

The chain is built from TRBV10-3 and TRBJ1-5; D not resolved. With 3 bases removed from V and 2 bases from J, the gap between germline ends came to 14 bases. The germline V gene encodes CDR1 ENHRY and CDR2 SYGVKD. The CDR3 sequence is 16 residues long. This CDR3 reads CAISEPDHSGNQPQHF. CDR3 nucleotide sequence: TGTGCCATCAGTGAACCGGACCACTCTGGCAATCAGCCCCAGCATTTT.

This chain links TRBV27 with TRBJ2-7, with 11 bases that match TRBD2. Losses at the gene ends were 5 bases for V and 3 bases for J; bases not matched to a gene: 6. Germline CDR1 reads MNHEY; CDR2 reads SMNVEV (reference sequence). This CDR3 region has 15 residues. CDR3 in amino acids: CASSPGLAGRYEQYF. The CDR3 region has the DNA TGTGCCAGCAGTCCCGGACTAGCGGGCCGCTACGAGCAGTACTTC.

The chain is built from TRBV2 and TRBJ2-3; D possibly corresponds to TRBD2 (6 bases). With 2 bases removed from V and 1 base from J, the gap between germline ends came to 10 bases. In germline, CDR1 is SNHLY, CDR2 FYNNEI. The CDR3 loop spans 15 amino acids. CDR3 loop: CASSELASGTDTQYF. CDR3 bases: TGTGCCAGCAGTGAATTGGCTAGCGGCACAGATACGCAGTATTTT.

This chain uses TRBV4-1 with TRBJ2-5; 16 positions agree with TRBD2. There are 18 residues in the CDR3. Losses at the gene ends were 3 bases for V and 5 bases for J; bases not matched to a gene: 9. Germline V CDR1 and CDR2: MGHRA, YSYEKL. CDR3 amino acids: CASSQLGLAGGLGETQYF. The CDR3 nucleotides are TGCGCCAGCAGCCAGTTGGGACTAGCGGGAGGGCTTGGGGAGACCCAGTACTTC.

The chain is built from TRBV29-1 and TRBJ1-1; D gene unclear. V lost 2 bases, J lost 6 bases, and 10 bases lay in between. The length of the CDR3 is 12 residues. Germline loops: CDR1 SQVTM, CDR2 ANQGSEA. The DNA for the CDR3 is TGCAGCGTTGAAAATAACTTACCTGAAGCTTTCTTT. It specifies CSVENNLPEAFF. Together with reference TRBV29-1 and TRBJ1-1, the CDR3 gives the full variable domain: SAVISQKPSRDICQRGTSLTIQCQVDSQVTMMFWYRQQPGQSLTLIATANQGSEATYESGFVIDKFPISRPNLTFSTLTVSNMSPEDSSIYLCSVENNLPEAFFGQGTRLTVV.

This sequence joins TRBV9 and TRBJ2-6; 7 nucleotides align to TRBD2. Germline V gene data show CDR1 as SGDLS and CDR2 as YYNGEE. This CDR3 has 17 residues. V dropped 3 bases and J dropped 4; count of bases not matched to a gene: 10. CDR3 sequence reads: CASSGGEGGFGANVLTF. CDR3 DNA: TGTGCCAGCAGCGGAGGGGAGGGAGGGTTCGGGGCCAACGTCCTGACTTTC. The full variable domain, in which reference TRBV9 and TRBJ2-6 provide the parts outside the CDR3, is DSGVTQTPKHLITATGQRVTLRCSPRSGDLSVYWYQQSLDQGLQFLIQYYNGEERAKGNILERFSAQQFPDLHSELNLSSLELGDSALYFCASSGGEGGFGANVLTFGAGSRLTVL.

This chain uses TRBV7-6 with TRBJ1-1, with D perhaps TRBD1 (6 bases). Trimming left V 5 bases short and J 6 bases short, with 16 bases between. CDR3 length: 14 residues. Germline V gene lookup returns CDR1 SGHVS and CDR2 FNYEAQ. The CDR3 nucleotides are TGTGCCAGCAGCCTTGGACTCAGGGGCCCTGAAGCTTTCTTT. Amino acid sequence: CASSLGLRGPEAFF.

This chain joins TRBV19 and TRBJ2-7, with D tentatively TRBD2 (6 bases). The CDR3 is 15 residues long. Per germline, CDR1 LNHDA and CDR2 SQIVND (reference sequence). Trimming shortened V by 6 bases and J by 0 bases, and 15 bases separated the two germline ends. The CDR3 DNA follows: TGTGCCAGTAGCCAGGGACTCCTTTTCTCCTACGAGCAGTACTTC. It is translated as CASSQGLLFSYEQYF.

The chain recombines TRBV27 with TRBJ2-7; D is perhaps TRBD1 (6 bases). Trimming took off 0 bases at V and 1 base at J, with 10 bases between the two ends. The CDR3 is 15 amino acids. Germline V gene lookup returns CDR1 MNHEY and CDR2 SMNVEV (reference sequence). CDR3 amino acids: CASSLSAGTSYEQYF. The DNA for the CDR3 is TGTGCCAGCAGTTTATCGGCCGGGACATCCTACGAGCAGTACTTC.

The chain employs TRBV19 and TRBJ1-1, with D hard to call. This CDR3 has 14 amino acids. The germline V gene has CDR1 LNHDA and CDR2 SQIVND (reference sequence). With 4 bases removed from V and 0 bases from J, the gap between germline ends came to 9 bases. CDR3 protein: CASSTWNMNTEAFF. The CDR3 nucleotides are TGTGCCAGTAGTACTTGGAACATGAACACTGAAGCTTTCTTT.

J is TRBJ2-1 and V is TRBV13, with 8 bases fitting TRBD2. Per the germline V gene, CDR1 is PRHDT and CDR2 is FYEKMQ (reference sequence). This CDR3 is 17 amino acids long. V was clipped by 4 bases and J by 0 bases; unmatched bases: 8. The CDR3 region has the DNA TGTGCCAGCAGCTCTACACCCGGGACTAGCTCCTACAATGAGCAGTTCTTC. It specifies CASSSTPGTSSYNEQFF.

This clone has only one observation. The CDR3 DNA follows: TGCGCCAGCAGCCAAGTCGGACAGGGCACTGAAGCTTTCTTT. Translated, it gives CASSQVGQGTEAFF. V is TRBV4-1 and J is TRBJ1-1; 8 nucleotides align to TRBD1. This CDR3 spans 14 amino acids. Germline V gene lookup returns CDR1 MGHRA and CDR2 YSYEKL. V was pared by 1 base and J by 4 bases, with 2 bases of the junction left unmatched.

The J gene is TRBJ2-2, the V gene TRBV19; the D is unclear. The CDR3 is 14 amino acids. Germline V CDR1 and CDR2: LNHDA, SQIVND (reference sequence). V lost 3 bases, J lost 6 bases, and 11 bases lay in between. The CDR3 sequence is CASSIVGSAGELFF. CDR3 sequence (DNA): TGTGCCAGTAGTATCGTCGGTTCCGCCGGGGAGCTGTTTTTT.

This chain joins TRBV6-4 and TRBJ1-1; the D gene is possibly TRBD1 (5 bases). The CDR3 loop spans 13 amino acids. The ends were cut back, 5 bases at V and 5 bases at J, with 12 bases in the middle. Germline V gene sequence: CDR1 MRHNA, CDR2 SNTAGT. This chain's CDR3 is CASSKTAWTEAFF. CDR3 nucleotide sequence: TGTGCCAGCAGTAAGACAGCGTGGACTGAAGCTTTCTTT.

The chain is built from TRBV19 and TRBJ2-7, with 8 bases fitting TRBD2. Losses at the gene ends were 0 bases for V and 4 bases for J; bases not matched to a gene: 11. Germline V gene data show CDR1 as LNHDA and CDR2 as SQIVND (reference sequence). The CDR3 consists of 17 residues. In DNA, the CDR3 is TGTGCCAGTAGTATAGATCGATTGAGCGGGAGTAGGTACGAGCAGTACTTC. It translates to CASSIDRLSGSRYEQYF. Supplemented by reference TRBV19 and TRBJ2-7, the full variable domain reads DGGITQSPKYLFRKEGQNVTLSCEQNLNHDAMYWYRQDPGQGLRLIYYSQIVNDFQKGDIAEGYSVSREKKESFPLTVTSAQKNPTAFYLCASSIDRLSGSRYEQYFGPGTRLTVT.

The rearrangement uses TRBV19 and TRBJ1-4; D not resolved. This CDR3 is built from 15 residues. Germline CDR1 and CDR2: LNHDA and SQIVND (reference sequence). The V end was cut by 5 bases, the J end by 0 bases, with 10 bases between. The CDR3 region is CASSPYGTTNEKLFF. Here the CDR3 DNA reads TGTGCCAGTAGTCCCTACGGAACAACTAATGAAAAACTGTTTTTT.

Only one count was recorded for this clone. V is TRBV7-6 and J is TRBJ2-3; the D is unclear. Looked up from germline, CDR1 is SGHVS and CDR2 is FNYEAQ. The V end lost 6 bases, the J end lost 2 bases, and 9 bases lay between the germline ends. This CDR3 is built from 13 residues. The CDR3 bases are TGTGCCAGCAGTTATACTTTCACAGATACGCAGTATTTT. It specifies CASSYTFTDTQYF.

This clone has a single count. The rearrangement uses TRBV28 and TRBJ2-7; possible D gene TRBD1, 5 bases. Between the trimmed V and J ends, which lost 2 bases and 3 bases, there was a span of 11 bases. The germline CDR1 and CDR2 sequences are MDHEN and SYDVKM. CDR3 length: 14 residues. The CDR3, as DNA: TGTGCCAGCAGTTTACCGCGCAGGGACTACGAGCAGTACTTC. Translating gives CASSLPRRDYEQYF.

This clone was detected once. V is TRBV5-6 and J is TRBJ2-3; TRBD1 might be the D (5 bases). Trimming took off 2 bases at V and 6 bases at J, with 13 bases between the two ends. The CDR3 extends over 14 amino acids. CDR1 SGHDT and CDR2 YYEEEE come from the germline V gene. As DNA, the CDR3 is TGTGCCAGCAGCTTTCCAGGGCCCAAGGATACGCAGTATTTT. This translates into CASSFPGPKDTQYF.